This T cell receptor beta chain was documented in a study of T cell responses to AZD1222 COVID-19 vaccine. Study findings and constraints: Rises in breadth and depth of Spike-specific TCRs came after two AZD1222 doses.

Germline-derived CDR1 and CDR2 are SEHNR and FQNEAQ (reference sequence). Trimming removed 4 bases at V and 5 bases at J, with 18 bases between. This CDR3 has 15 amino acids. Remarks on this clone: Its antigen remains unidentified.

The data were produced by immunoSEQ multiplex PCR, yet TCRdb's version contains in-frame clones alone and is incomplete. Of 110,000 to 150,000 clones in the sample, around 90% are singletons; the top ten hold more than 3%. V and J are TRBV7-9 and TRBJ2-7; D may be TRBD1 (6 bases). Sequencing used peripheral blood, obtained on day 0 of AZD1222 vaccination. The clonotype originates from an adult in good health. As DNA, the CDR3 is TGTGCCAGCAGCTCACCGGGACATGGAAGGCACGAGCAGTACTTC. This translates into CASSSPGHGRHEQYF.